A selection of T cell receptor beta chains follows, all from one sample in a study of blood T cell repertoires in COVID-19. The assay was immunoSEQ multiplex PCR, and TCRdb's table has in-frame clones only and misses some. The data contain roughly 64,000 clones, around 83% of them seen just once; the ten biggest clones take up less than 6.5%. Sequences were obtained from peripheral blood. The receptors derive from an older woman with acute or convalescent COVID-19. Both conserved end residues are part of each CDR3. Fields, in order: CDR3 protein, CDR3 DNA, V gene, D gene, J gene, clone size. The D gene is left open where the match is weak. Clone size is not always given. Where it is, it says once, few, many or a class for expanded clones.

CASRDRESLVAEAFF TGTGCCAGCAGGGACAGGGAAAGCCTCGTGGCTGAAGCTTTCTTT TRBV2 TRBD1 TRBJ1-1 few
CASSLGNSGRDGTEAFF TGTGCCAGCAGCTTAGGGAATAGTGGGAGGGATGGCACTGAAGCTTTCTTT TRBV7-2 - TRBJ1-1 few
CASSLARANTEAFF TGTGCCAGTAGTCTAGCCAGGGCGAACACTGAAGCTTTCTTT TRBV19 - TRBJ1-1 -
CATSRDLGGRTEAFF TGTGCCACCAGCAGAGATCTGGGAGGAAGAACAGAAGCTTTCTTT TRBV15 - TRBJ1-1 -
CASRTRGYTF TGTGCCAGCAGAACTAGGGGCTACACCTTC TRBV6-5 - TRBJ1-2 -
CASRTRRRYSNQPQHF TGTGCCAGCAGAACCCGGAGGCGTTATAGCAATCAGCCCCAGCATTTT TRBV6-8 - TRBJ1-5 once
CASSQGTGVNAYGYTF TGTGCCAGCAGCCAAGGTACGGGAGTGAACGCCTATGGCTACACCTTC TRBV3-1/TRBV3-2 - TRBJ1-2 -
CASSESSLNTEAFF TGTGCCAGCAGTGAATCTAGCTTGAACACTGAAGCTTTCTTT TRBV2 - TRBJ1-1 -
CASSETRTEYGYTF TGTGCCAGCAGTGAGACACGGACTGAGTATGGCTACACCTTC TRBV25-1 - TRBJ1-2 -
CSVVTSEGTEAFF TGCAGCGTTGTGACCTCCGAGGGAACTGAAGCTTTCTTT TRBV29-1 - TRBJ1-1 -
CASSVDGTSYEQYF TGTGCCAGCAGCGTGGATGGGACTAGCTACGAGCAGTACTTC TRBV9 TRBD2 TRBJ2-7 few
CAINPTGLNTEAFF TGTGCCATCAATCCGACAGGGCTGAACACTGAAGCTTTCTTT TRBV10-3 TRBD1 TRBJ1-1 few
CASSQTSGGNTGELFF TGTGCCAGCAGCCAAACTAGCGGGGGGAACACCGGGGAGCTGTTTTTT TRBV4-2 TRBD2 TRBJ2-2 -
CVTGDTDTQYF TGTGTCACAGGGGACACAGATACGCAGTATTTT TRBV19 TRBD1 TRBJ2-3 -
CATSDPGQGETQYF TGTGCCACCAGTGACCCGGGACAGGGAGAGACCCAGTACTTC TRBV24-1 TRBD1 TRBJ2-5 once
CASSPRGITDTQYF TGTGCCAGCAGCCCCAGGGGGATAACAGATACGCAGTATTTT TRBV3-1/TRBV3-2 TRBD1 TRBJ2-3 once
CASSPFPGLATYEQYF TGTGCCAGCTCACCATTCCCGGGACTAGCCACATACGAGCAGTACTTC TRBV18 TRBD2 TRBJ2-7 -
CASSREAGGADTQYF TGTGCCAGCAGCCGCGAGGCGGGGGGCGCAGATACGCAGTATTTT TRBV6-4 TRBD2 TRBJ2-3 -
CASTRASEAFF TGTGCCAGCACCAGGGCCAGTGAAGCTTTCTTT TRBV12-3/TRBV12-4 - TRBJ1-1 -
CASSWRGRENTEAFF TGCGCCAGCAGCTGGCGGGGTCGAGAGAACACTGAAGCTTTCTTT TRBV5-1 - TRBJ1-1 -
CASSLVQTNTGELFF TGCGCCAGCAGCTTGGTACAGACGAACACCGGGGAGCTGTTTTTT TRBV5-1 - TRBJ2-2 -
CASSSPRGNENYGYTF TGTGCCAGCAGCTCCCCAAGGGGCAACGAGAACTATGGCTACACCTTC TRBV9 - TRBJ1-2 -
CASSLAVTGSGNTIYF TGTGCCAGCAGCTTAGCGGTAACAGGCTCTGGAAACACCATATATTTT TRBV7-9 - TRBJ1-3 -
CASGREGGSEKLFF TGTGCCAGCGGGAGGGAAGGGGGAAGTGAAAAACTGTTTTTT TRBV2 - TRBJ1-4 -
CASSRGTSPGTDTQYF TGTGCCAGCAGCAGGGGGACTAGCCCAGGAACAGATACGCAGTATTTT TRBV7-8 TRBD2 TRBJ2-3 -
CASRTAEQAVAFF TGTGCCAGTAGAACCGCGGAACAGGCGGTAGCTTTCTTT TRBV19 - TRBJ1-1 -
CASNGGFYNEQFF TGTGCCAGCAACGGGGGGTTCTACAATGAGCAGTTCTTC TRBV12-3/TRBV12-4 TRBD2 TRBJ2-1 -
CASSTRGTPSEPPTEAFF TGTGCCAGCAGCACCAGGGGGACACCTAGCGAGCCCCCCACTGAAGCTTTCTTT TRBV21-1 - TRBJ1-1 -
CATSTGTVGFYEQYF TGTGCCACCAGCACCGGGACAGTGGGATTCTACGAGCAGTACTTC TRBV15 TRBD1 TRBJ2-7 few
CASSLGQTSGYETQYF TGTGCCAGCAGCTTAGGACAGACTAGCGGGTACGAGACCCAGTACTTC TRBV7-6 TRBD2 TRBJ2-5 -
CASSLKGVGNTIYF TGTGCCAGCAGCCTCAAGGGGGTTGGAAACACCATATATTTT TRBV7-9 - TRBJ1-3 -